The next 21 T cell receptor beta chains were all read from a single sample in a study of cytomegalovirus exposure and HLA in healthy donors. The study ran its PCR with 60 Vbeta and 13 Jbeta primers. The data were produced by immunoSEQ multiplex PCR, yet TCRdb's version contains in-frame clones alone and is incomplete. Of around 77,000 clones listed, more than 75% are singletons. The source material was PBMCs. The receptors originated from a middle-aged man in good health and CMV-seronegative.

The chain has TRBV19 and TRBJ2-1; TRBD2 matches 8 bases. This CDR3 is built from 15 residues. Germline-derived CDR1 and CDR2 are LNHDA and SQIVND (reference sequence). V lost 3 bases to trimming and J lost 8 bases; unmatched junction nucleotides: 9. The CDR3 region has the DNA TGTGCCAGTAGTATGCTCCCGGGGGGGTCCTATGAGCAGTTCTTC. Its translation is CASSMLPGGSYEQFF.

The rearrangement links TRBV19 to TRBJ2-7, with 8 bases that match TRBD1. The CDR3 contains 14 residues. Germline V gene lookup returns CDR1 LNHDA and CDR2 SQIVND (reference sequence). V gave up 6 bases and J gave up 3 bases; unmatched junction bases: 7. This CDR3 reads CASRRTGLDYEQYF. The DNA of the CDR3 is TGTGCCAGTAGACGGACAGGGTTGGACTACGAGCAGTACTTC.

This clone was detected once. V and J are TRBV19 and TRBJ1-4; 7 nucleotides align to TRBD1. Germline assignment: CDR1 LNHDA and CDR2 SQIVND (reference sequence). After removal of 6 bases from V and 4 bases from J, the junction contained 11 bases not matched to a gene. This CDR3 comprises 16 residues. DNA of the CDR3: TGTGCCAGTAGCACTTCCGGGACAGTGAGTAATGAAAAACTGTTTTTT. Encoded protein: CASSTSGTVSNEKLFF.

This clone came up many times. Here the CDR3 reads CASSDSDRGELFF. Written as DNA, the CDR3 is TGTGCCAGCAGTGACTCTGACAGGGGGGAGCTGTTTTTT. V usage is TRBV6-4 and J usage is TRBJ2-2, with D possibly TRBD1 on 6 matching bases. This CDR3 comprises 13 residues. Deletions cut 0 bases from V and 8 bases from J, with 7 bases between. The V gene's germline CDR1 is MRHNA and CDR2 SNTAGT.

This rearrangement joins TRBV5-1 to TRBJ2-5; TRBD1 matches at 8 bases. V lost 6 bases and J lost 3; bases outside the gene matches: 7. CDR3 size: 14 residues. Germline values: CDR1 SGHRS, CDR2 YFSETQ. CDR3: CASTLTGGKETQYF. The CDR3 bases are TGCGCCAGCACCCTTACAGGGGGAAAAGAGACCCAGTACTTC.

This CDR3 is CASSRNGQGIGYGYTF. The DNA of the CDR3 is TGCGCCAGCAGCCGAAACGGACAGGGGATAGGCTATGGCTACACCTTC. The chain uses TRBV4-3 and TRBJ1-2; 9 bases line up with TRBD1. Germline-derived CDR1 and CDR2 are LGHNA and YSLEER. The ends lost 4 bases at V and 4 bases at J; junction bases unmatched: 10. The CDR3 spans 16 residues.

Only one count was recorded for this clone. The V gene is TRBV11-3, the J gene TRBJ1-1; D uncertain. The V and J ends lost 5 bases and 1 base respectively, with 8 bases between them. The CDR3 totals 13 residues. The germline V gene has CDR1 SGHNT and CDR2 YENEEA. The CDR3 coding sequence is TGTGCCAGCAGCCAAACAACGAACACTGAAGCTTTCTTT. Its protein product is CASSQTTNTEAFF. Full variable domain (rest looked up from reference TRBV11-3 and TRBJ1-1): EAGVVQSPRYKIIEKKQPVAFWCNPISGHNTLYWYLQNLGQGPELLIRYENEEAVDDSQLPKDRFSAERLKGVDSTLKIQPAELGDSAVYLCASSQTTNTEAFFGQGTRLTVV.

As concerns this clone: The junction departs from germline at one end; a sequencing error may be responsible. The rearrangement uses TRBV20-1 and TRBJ1-2, with D possibly matching TRBD1 (6 bases). Germline CDR1 DFQATT, CDR2 SNEGSKA (reference sequence). This CDR3 contains 11 residues. Written as DNA, the CDR3 is TGCAGTGCTAGCGTGGGACACGGCTACCCCTTC. This encodes CSASVGHGYPF.

V usage is TRBV5-1 and J usage is TRBJ2-2; 9 positions agree with TRBD2. Trimming at V came to 5 bases and at J to 1 base, leaving 3 bases not matched to a gene. The CDR3 consists of 15 residues. CDR1 and CDR2 (germline): SGHRS, YFSETQ. CDR3 DNA sequence: TGCGCCAGCAGGTTGACTAGCGGGAACACCGGGGAGCTGTTTTTT. Encoded protein: CASRLTSGNTGELFF.

The chain carries TRBV4-3 and TRBJ1-5; D perhaps matches TRBD1 (5 bases). The CDR3 has 16 amino acids. The ends were cut back, 0 bases at V and 5 bases at J, with 14 bases in the middle. CDR1 is LGHNA and CDR2 is YSLEER in the germline V gene. CDR3 sequence reads: CASSQEGLPVHQPQHF. The CDR3 coding sequence is TGCGCCAGCAGCCAAGAGGGGCTGCCAGTTCATCAGCCCCAGCATTTT.

This clone has just a few counts. The rearrangement links TRBV7-9 to TRBJ1-1; D not certain. From germline, CDR1 is SEHNR and CDR2 FQNEAQ (reference sequence). CDR3 length: 15 amino acids. The ends were cut back, 4 bases at V and 0 bases at J, with 12 bases in the middle. The CDR3 region is CASSSNPVMNTEAFF. In DNA form, the CDR3 reads TGTGCCAGCAGCTCCAACCCAGTGATGAACACTGAAGCTTTCTTT.

The V and J genes are TRBV19 and TRBJ1-3; maybe TRBD1 (6 bases). The germline V gene encodes CDR1 LNHDA and CDR2 SQIVND (reference sequence). V was trimmed by 7 bases and J by 0 bases, leaving 16 bases between them. The CDR3 length is 16 residues. For the CDR3, the DNA is TGTGCCAGTACACAGGGCCGTGCGAGCTCTGGAAACACCATATATTTT. This sequence encodes CASTQGRASSGNTIYF. The full variable domain, in which reference TRBV19 and TRBJ1-3 provide the parts outside the CDR3, is DGGITQSPKYLFRKEGQNVTLSCEQNLNHDAMYWYRQDPGQGLRLIYYSQIVNDFQKGDIAEGYSVSREKKESFPLTVTSAQKNPTAFYLCASTQGRASSGNTIYFGEGSWLTVV.

The V call is TRBV6-5, the J call TRBJ2-3; the match to TRBD1 covers 7 bases. The CDR3 sequence is 15 residues long. Trimming removed 0 bases from V and 3 bases from J; junction bases left unmatched: 3. Germline V lookup: CDR1 MNHEY, CDR2 SVGAGI. CDR3 sequence (DNA): TGTGCCAGCAGTTACTCGACAGGGAAGACAGATACGCAGTATTTT. Translation gives CASSYSTGKTDTQYF.

V and J are TRBV6-1 and TRBJ1-5, with TRBD1 matching 9 bases. V lost 11 bases, J lost 7 bases, and 9 bases stayed unmatched. CDR3 size: 13 residues. Germline assignment: CDR1 MNHNS and CDR2 SASEGT. CDR3 loop: CAPTTGGEQPQHF. In nucleotides, the CDR3 is TGTGCCCCTACTACAGGGGGCGAGCAGCCCCAGCATTTT.

This clone was found once. One end of the junction fails to match germline, which may point to a read error. This chain connects TRBV28 to TRBJ1-4; the D gene is possibly TRBD1 (5 bases). The V gene's germline CDR1 is MDHEN and CDR2 SYDVKM. This CDR3 is 15 amino acids long. The CDR3 coding sequence is TGTGCCAGCACCGTAGGAGGGGAGGGCAATGAAGAACTGTTTTTT. Its protein product is CASTVGGEGNEELFF. The entire variable domain, with the rest obtained from reference TRBV28 and TRBJ1-4, is as follows: DVKVTQSSRYLVKRTGEKVFLECVQDMDHENMFWYRQDPGLGLRLIYFSYDVKMKEKGDIPEGYSVSREKKERFSLILESASTNQTSMYLCASTVGGEGNEELFFGSGTQLSVL.

In the case of this clone: The junction departs from germline at one end; a sequencing error may be responsible. V is TRBV7-9 and J is TRBJ1-5; unclear D gene. The CDR3 runs 12 residues. CDR1 is SEHNR, CDR2 FQNEAQ, per germline (reference sequence). CDR3 DNA: TGTTCCAGCACCGTTAGTAATCAGCCCCAGCATTTT. This gives the protein CSSTVSNQPQHF.

This chain connects TRBV28 to TRBJ1-5; D remains unclear. V was clipped by 9 bases and J by 0 bases, with 6 bases between them. Germline V gene lookup returns CDR1 MDHEN and CDR2 SYDVKM. CDR3 length: 12 residues. CDR3 in DNA: TGTGCCAGTCAGGATAGCAATCAGCCCCAGCATTTT. Translating it yields CASQDSNQPQHF. The variable domain in full, with the rest retrieved from reference TRBV28 and TRBJ1-5, is DVKVTQSSRYLVKRTGEKVFLECVQDMDHENMFWYRQDPGLGLRLIYFSYDVKMKEKGDIPEGYSVSREKKERFSLILESASTNQTSMYLCASQDSNQPQHFGDGTRLSIL.

The chain carries TRBV7-2 and TRBJ1-2, with 8 bases lining up with TRBD1. In germline, CDR1 is SGHTA, CDR2 FQGNSA. This CDR3 is built from 15 residues. With V trimmed by 5 bases and J by 3 bases, 8 bases remained unmatched. The CDR3 is CASSIRQGFDYGYTF. CDR3 nucleotides: TGTGCCAGCAGCATAAGACAGGGGTTTGACTATGGCTACACCTTC.

This chain joins TRBV6-1 and TRBJ1-5, with unresolved D. The length of the CDR3 is 14 residues. Germline V gives CDR1 MNHNS, CDR2 SASEGT. Trimming took 4 bases from V and 1 from J, leaving 8 bases between them. The CDR3 DNA is TGTGCCAGCAGTGTCCTATGGAGCAATCAGCCCCAGCATTTT. Translation gives CASSVLWSNQPQHF.

As to this clone: The sample holds other DNA sequences that translate to the same CDR3. V is TRBV9 and J is TRBJ1-6; 7 positions match TRBD1. This CDR3 is built from 15 residues. With 0 bases clipped from V and 11 bases from J, the junction kept 8 bases outside the gene matches. CDR1 is SGDLS and CDR2 is YYNGEE in the germline V gene. The CDR3 is CASSVDYRGGAPLHF. CDR3 nucleotides: TGTGCCAGCAGCGTAGACTACAGGGGTGGAGCACCCCTCCACTTT.

The chain is built from TRBV30 and TRBJ1-2; 12 nucleotides align to TRBD1. The CDR3 extends over 13 amino acids. J was trimmed by 7 bases and V by 8 bases; bases with no gene match: 8. CDR1 GTSNPN and CDR2 SVGIG come from the germline V gene (reference sequence). CDR3 in DNA: TGTGCCGGGGCCGGGACAGGGGGCAGTGGCTACACCTTC. Protein product: CAGAGTGGSGYTF.